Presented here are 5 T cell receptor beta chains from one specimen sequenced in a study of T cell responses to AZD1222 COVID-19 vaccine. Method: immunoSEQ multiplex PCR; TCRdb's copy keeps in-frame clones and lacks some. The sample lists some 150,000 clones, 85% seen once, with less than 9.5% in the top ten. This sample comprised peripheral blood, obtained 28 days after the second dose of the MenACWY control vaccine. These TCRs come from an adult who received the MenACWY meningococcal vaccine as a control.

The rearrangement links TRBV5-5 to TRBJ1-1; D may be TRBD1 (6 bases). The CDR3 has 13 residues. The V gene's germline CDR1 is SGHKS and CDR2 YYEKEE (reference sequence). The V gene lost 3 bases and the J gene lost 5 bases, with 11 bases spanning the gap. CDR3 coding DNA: TGTGCCAGCAGCTCGCGACAGGTAACTGAAGCTTTCTTT. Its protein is CASSSRQVTEAFF. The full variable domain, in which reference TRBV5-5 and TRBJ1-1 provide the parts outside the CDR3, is DAGVTQSPTHLIKTRGQQVTLRCSPISGHKSVSWYQQVLGQGPQFIFQYYEKEERGRGNFPDRFSARQFPNYSSELNVNALLLGDSALYLCASSSRQVTEAFFGQGTRLTVV.

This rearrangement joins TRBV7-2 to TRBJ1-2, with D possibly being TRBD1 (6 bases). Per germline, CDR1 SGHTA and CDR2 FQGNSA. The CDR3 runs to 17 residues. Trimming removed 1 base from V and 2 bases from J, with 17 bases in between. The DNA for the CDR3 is TGTGCCAGCAGCTTAGAAGGAACGACAGGACCGAACTATGGCTACACCTTC. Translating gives CASSLEGTTGPNYGYTF.

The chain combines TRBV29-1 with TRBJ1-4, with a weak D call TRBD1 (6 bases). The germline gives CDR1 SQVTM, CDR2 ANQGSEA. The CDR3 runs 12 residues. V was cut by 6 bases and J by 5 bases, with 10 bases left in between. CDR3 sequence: CSVQTGNEKLFF. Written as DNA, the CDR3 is TGCAGCGTGCAGACAGGAAATGAAAAACTGTTTTTT. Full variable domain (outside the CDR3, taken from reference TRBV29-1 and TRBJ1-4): SAVISQKPSRDICQRGTSLTIQCQVDSQVTMMFWYRQQPGQSLTLIATANQGSEATYESGFVIDKFPISRPNLTFSTLTVSNMSPEDSSIYLCSVQTGNEKLFFGSGTQLSVL.

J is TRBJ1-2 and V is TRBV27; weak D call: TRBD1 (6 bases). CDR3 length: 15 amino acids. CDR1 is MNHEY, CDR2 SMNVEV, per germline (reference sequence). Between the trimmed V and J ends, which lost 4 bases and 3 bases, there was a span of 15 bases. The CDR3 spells CASSSTGGLDYGYTF. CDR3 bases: TGTGCCAGCAGTTCGACAGGTGGCCTGGACTATGGCTACACCTTC.

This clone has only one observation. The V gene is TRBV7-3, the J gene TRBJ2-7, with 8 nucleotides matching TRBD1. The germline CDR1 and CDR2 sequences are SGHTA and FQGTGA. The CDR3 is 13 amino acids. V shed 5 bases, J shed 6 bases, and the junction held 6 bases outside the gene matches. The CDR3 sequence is CASSPWTGTEQYF. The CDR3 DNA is TGTGCCAGCAGCCCCTGGACAGGGACCGAGCAGTACTTC.